Given below is one TCR beta chain in context. Antigen specificity is unknown. These data are taken from a study of cytomegalovirus exposure and HLA in healthy donors. General observations from the study: In a later analysis, approximately 18,000 TCR beta sequences were associated with HLA alleles at 0.05 false discovery rate. Fewer than 200 TCR beta chains were listed as cytomegalovirus-associated. Highly shared variants forming one cluster were likely a sequencing artifact.

V shed 2 bases and J shed 3 bases, with 17 bases lying between them. The germline gives CDR1 MNHEY, CDR2 SMNVEV (reference sequence). The CDR3 spans 16 residues. PCR used 60 Vbeta primers and 13 Jbeta primers. The repertoire was sequenced with immunoSEQ multiplex PCR; TCRdb's copy has only in-frame clones and lacks some. The sample has 150,000 to 200,000 clones; 86% are singletons. Input material: PBMCs. V gene TRBV27 combines with J gene TRBJ2-7, with D possibly being TRBD2 (5 bases). This clonotype originated in a woman aged 18-29 years in good health and CMV-seronegative. The CDR3 DNA reads as TGTGCCAGCAGTTTAGGTCTGAGGCTAGCCCTCTACGAGCAGTACTTC. Translating gives CASSLGLRLALYEQYF.